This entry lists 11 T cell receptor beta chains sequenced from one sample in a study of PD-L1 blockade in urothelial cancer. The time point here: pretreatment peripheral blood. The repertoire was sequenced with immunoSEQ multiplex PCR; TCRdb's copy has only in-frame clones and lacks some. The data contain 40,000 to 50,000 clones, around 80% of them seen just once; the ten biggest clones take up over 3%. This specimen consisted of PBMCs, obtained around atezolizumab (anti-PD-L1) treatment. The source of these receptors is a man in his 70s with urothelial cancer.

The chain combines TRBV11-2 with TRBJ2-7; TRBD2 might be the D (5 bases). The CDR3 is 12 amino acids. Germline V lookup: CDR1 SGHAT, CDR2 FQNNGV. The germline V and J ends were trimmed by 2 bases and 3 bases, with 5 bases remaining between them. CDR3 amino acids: CASSLRGYEQYF. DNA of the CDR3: TGTGCCAGCAGCTTACGGGGCTACGAGCAGTACTTC.

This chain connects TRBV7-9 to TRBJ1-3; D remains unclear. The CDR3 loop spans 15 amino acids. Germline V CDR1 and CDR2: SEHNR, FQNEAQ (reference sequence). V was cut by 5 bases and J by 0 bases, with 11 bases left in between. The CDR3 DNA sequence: TGTGCCAGCAGCCTTACGGCGGGCTCTGGAAACACCATATATTTT. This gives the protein CASSLTAGSGNTIYF.

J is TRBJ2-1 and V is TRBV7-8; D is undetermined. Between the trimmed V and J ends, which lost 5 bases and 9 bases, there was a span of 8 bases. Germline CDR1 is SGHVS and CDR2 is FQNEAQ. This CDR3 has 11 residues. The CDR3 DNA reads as TGTGCCAGCAGCCCTTCGGGTGAGCAGTTCTTC. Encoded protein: CASSPSGEQFF.

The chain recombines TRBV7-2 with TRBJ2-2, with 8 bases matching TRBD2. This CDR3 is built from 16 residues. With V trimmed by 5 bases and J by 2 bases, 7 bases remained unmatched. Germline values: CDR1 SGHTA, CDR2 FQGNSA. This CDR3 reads CASSARAGVNTGELFF. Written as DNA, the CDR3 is TGTGCCAGCAGCGCCCGAGCGGGAGTTAACACCGGGGAGCTGTTTTTT.

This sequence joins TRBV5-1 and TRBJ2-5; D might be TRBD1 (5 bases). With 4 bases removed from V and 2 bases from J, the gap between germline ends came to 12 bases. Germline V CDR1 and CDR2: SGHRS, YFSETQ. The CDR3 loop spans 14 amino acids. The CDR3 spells CASSLDTTQETQYF. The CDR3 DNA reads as TGCGCCAGCAGCCTGGACACGACTCAAGAGACCCAGTACTTC.

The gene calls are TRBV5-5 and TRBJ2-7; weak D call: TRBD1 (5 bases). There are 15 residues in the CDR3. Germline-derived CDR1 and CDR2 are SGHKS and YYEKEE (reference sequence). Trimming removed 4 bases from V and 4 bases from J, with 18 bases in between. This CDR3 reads CASSPRQGRLYEQYF. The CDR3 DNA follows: TGTGCCAGCAGCCCTAGGCAGGGCCGATTATACGAGCAGTACTTC.

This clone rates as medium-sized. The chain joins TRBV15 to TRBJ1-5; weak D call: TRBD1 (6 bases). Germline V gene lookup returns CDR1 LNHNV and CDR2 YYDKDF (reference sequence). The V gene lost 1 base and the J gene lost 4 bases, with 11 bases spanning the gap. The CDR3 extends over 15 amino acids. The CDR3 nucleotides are TGTGCCACCAGCAGAGGACAGGAATGGAATCAGCCCCAGCATTTT. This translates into CATSRGQEWNQPQHF.

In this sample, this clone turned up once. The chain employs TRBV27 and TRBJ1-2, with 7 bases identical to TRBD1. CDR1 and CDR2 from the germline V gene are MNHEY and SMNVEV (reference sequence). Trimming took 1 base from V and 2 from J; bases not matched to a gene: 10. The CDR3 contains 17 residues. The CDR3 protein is CASSLWGSGGRNYGYTF. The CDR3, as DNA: TGTGCCAGCAGTTTATGGGGGTCAGGGGGTCGGAACTATGGCTACACCTTC.

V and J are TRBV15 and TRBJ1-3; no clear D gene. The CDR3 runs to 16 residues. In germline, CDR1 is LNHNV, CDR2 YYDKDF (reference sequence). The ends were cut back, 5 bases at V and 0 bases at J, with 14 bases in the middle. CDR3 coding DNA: TGTGCCACCAGCCGTCGAGAGCCCACCTCTGGAAACACCATATATTTT. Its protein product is CATSRREPTSGNTIYF.

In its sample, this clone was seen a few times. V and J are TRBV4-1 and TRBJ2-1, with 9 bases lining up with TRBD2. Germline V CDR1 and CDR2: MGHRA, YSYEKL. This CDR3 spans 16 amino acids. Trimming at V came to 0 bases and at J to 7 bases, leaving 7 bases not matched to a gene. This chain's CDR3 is CASSQDIAGAGNEQFF. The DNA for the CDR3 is TGCGCCAGCAGCCAAGATATAGCGGGGGCCGGGAATGAGCAGTTCTTC.

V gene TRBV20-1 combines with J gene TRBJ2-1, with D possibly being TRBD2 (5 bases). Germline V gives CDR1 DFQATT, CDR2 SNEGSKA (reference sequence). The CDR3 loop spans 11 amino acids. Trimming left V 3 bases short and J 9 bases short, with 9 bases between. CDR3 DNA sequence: TGCAGTGCTAGTATTGAGGGTGAGCAGTTCTTC. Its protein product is CSASIEGEQFF.